The 7 T cell receptor beta chains presented below share a single source sample, sequenced in a study of shared clonotypes between healthy human individuals (dated by TCRdb to between 2020 and 2021). Library preparation was by the immunoSEQ multiplex PCR assay. In its TCRdb copy, this immuneACCESS table keeps in-frame sequences only and misses some clones. Where compared with another copy, unresolved V genes explain less than half of these, and the others have no known cause. A total of hundreds of thousands of clones appear in this sample, around 96% of them only once. The top ten constitute under 0.25% of the sample. For the CD8 naive samples, CD45RO-negative cells were positively selected for CCR7, yielding a CD45RA+CCR7+ population from which TemRA cells were excluded. The material sequenced was naive CD8+ T cells sorted from blood. The sample's cell subset or site label, in plain terms: CD45RA+CCR7+. These TCRs come from a young man in good health.

This clone was seen a single time. The rearrangement links TRBV10-1 to TRBJ1-1; TRBD1 aligns across 7 bases. This CDR3 is built from 14 residues. Germline CDR1 is WNHNN and CDR2 is SYGVQD (reference sequence). With V trimmed by 6 bases and J by 5 bases, 9 bases remained unmatched. As DNA, the CDR3 is TGCGCCAGCAGCCCAATGACAGGGCAAACTGAAGCTTTCTTT. This sequence encodes CASSPMTGQTEAFF.

The rearrangement joins TRBV29-1 to TRBJ2-2; D ambiguous. V was cut by 5 bases and J by 3 bases, with 10 bases left in between. The CDR3 covers 13 residues. Per the germline V gene, CDR1 is SQVTM and CDR2 is ANQGSEA. CDR3: CSVLIPDTGELFF. The CDR3 DNA reads as TGCAGCGTTCTCATACCGGACACCGGGGAGCTGTTTTTT.

This chain joins TRBV12-5 and TRBJ1-2; TRBD1 is a possible D gene (6 bases). With 0 bases removed from V and 8 bases from J, the gap between germline ends came to 10 bases. Germline values: CDR1 LGHNT, CDR2 FRNRAP. The CDR3 extends over 13 amino acids. The CDR3 spells CASGLVRGRGYTF. In DNA, the CDR3 is TGTGCTAGTGGTTTGGTCCGGGGGCGCGGCTACACCTTC.

The rearrangement joins TRBV7-9 to TRBJ2-5; 10 positions match TRBD1. Germline trimming cut 4 bases from V and 2 bases from J; bases unmatched to any gene: 10. This CDR3 comprises 17 residues. Germline lookup yields CDR1 SEHNR and CDR2 FQNEAQ (reference sequence). The CDR3 loop reads CASSYDRGLGSQETQYF. CDR3 nucleotides: TGTGCCAGCAGCTACGACAGGGGGCTGGGAAGTCAAGAGACCCAGTACTTC.

The chain couples TRBV7-9 to TRBJ1-4; D gene ambiguous. Germline lookup yields CDR1 SEHNR and CDR2 FQNEAQ (reference sequence). The CDR3 sequence is 15 residues long. V was clipped by 8 bases and J by 8 bases, with 21 bases between them. DNA for the CDR3: TGTGCCAGCGCGTTTAAAACCCTGGAAGGGGAAAAACTGTTTTTT. This gives the protein CASAFKTLEGEKLFF.

The J gene is TRBJ2-7, the V gene TRBV7-9; perhaps TRBD2 as D (6 bases). CDR1 is SEHNR, CDR2 FQNEAQ, per germline (reference sequence). Trimming took 4 bases from V and 5 from J, leaving 21 bases between them. CDR3 length: 16 residues. The CDR3 sequence: CASSWARGGRRHEQYF. The CDR3 DNA is TGTGCCAGCAGCTGGGCGAGAGGAGGGAGAAGGCACGAGCAGTACTTC.

V gene TRBV29-1 combines with J gene TRBJ2-2, with 12 bases lining up with TRBD2. Germline CDR1 and CDR2: SQVTM and ANQGSEA. The CDR3 contains 14 residues. V gave up 4 bases and J gave up 5 bases; unmatched junction bases: 2. DNA of the CDR3: TGCAGCGTTGTGACTAGCGGGAGTACCGGGGAGCTGTTTTTT. It yields the protein CSVVTSGSTGELFF.